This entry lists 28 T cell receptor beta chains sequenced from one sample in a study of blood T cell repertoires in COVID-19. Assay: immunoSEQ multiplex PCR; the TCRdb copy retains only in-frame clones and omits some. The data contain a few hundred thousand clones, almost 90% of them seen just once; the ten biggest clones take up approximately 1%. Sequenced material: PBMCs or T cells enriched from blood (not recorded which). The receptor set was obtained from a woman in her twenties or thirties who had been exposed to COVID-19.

CDR3: CASSDGTGYSPLHF. CDR3 bases: TGCGCCAGCAGCGATGGGACAGGGTATTCACCCCTCCACTTT. The chain employs TRBV5-1 and TRBJ1-6, with 9 bases that match TRBD1. The J segment lost 8 bases and the V segment lost 4 bases, leaving 4 bases of the junction unmatched. The CDR3 spans 14 residues. Germline CDR1 reads SGHRS; CDR2 reads YFSETQ.

CDR3 nucleotide sequence: TGTGCCAGCAGCCATTCCCTCACAGGGGGCTGGGACTATGGCTACACCTTC. Translated: CASSHSLTGGWDYGYTF. This chain links TRBV9 with TRBJ1-2, with 9 positions matching TRBD1. The V gene end was trimmed by 4 bases and the J gene end by 3 bases; junction bases not matched to a gene: 13. This CDR3 spans 17 amino acids. Germline V gene data show CDR1 as SGDLS and CDR2 as YYNGEE. Complete variable domain (other parts from reference TRBV9 and TRBJ1-2): DSGVTQTPKHLITATGQRVTLRCSPRSGDLSVYWYQQSLDQGLQFLIQYYNGEERAKGNILERFSAQQFPDLHSELNLSSLELGDSALYFCASSHSLTGGWDYGYTFGSGTRLTVV.

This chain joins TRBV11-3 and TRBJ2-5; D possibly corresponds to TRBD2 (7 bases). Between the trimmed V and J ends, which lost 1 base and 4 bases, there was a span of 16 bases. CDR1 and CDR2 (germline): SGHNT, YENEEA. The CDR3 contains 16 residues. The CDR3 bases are TGTGCCAGCAGCTTAGGAGGGGGAGGGGCGGGAGAGACCCAGTACTTC. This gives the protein CASSLGGGGAGETQYF. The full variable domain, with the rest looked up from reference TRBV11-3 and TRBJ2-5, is EAGVVQSPRYKIIEKKQPVAFWCNPISGHNTLYWYLQNLGQGPELLIRYENEEAVDDSQLPKDRFSAERLKGVDSTLKIQPAELGDSAVYLCASSLGGGGAGETQYFGPGTRLLVL.

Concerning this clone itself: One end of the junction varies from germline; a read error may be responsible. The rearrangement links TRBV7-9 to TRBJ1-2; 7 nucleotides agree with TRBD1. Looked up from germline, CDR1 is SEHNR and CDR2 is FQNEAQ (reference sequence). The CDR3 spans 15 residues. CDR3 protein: CASSLADRPNYGYTF. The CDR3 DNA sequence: TGTGCCAGCAGCTTAGCGGACAGGCCTAATTATGGCTACACCTTC.

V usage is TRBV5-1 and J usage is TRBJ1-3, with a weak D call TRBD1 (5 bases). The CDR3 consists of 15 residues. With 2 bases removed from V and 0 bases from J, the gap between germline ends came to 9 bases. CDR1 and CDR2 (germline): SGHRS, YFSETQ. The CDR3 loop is CASSFPTASGNTIYF. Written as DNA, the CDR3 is TGCGCCAGCAGCTTCCCGACAGCCTCTGGAAACACCATATATTTT.

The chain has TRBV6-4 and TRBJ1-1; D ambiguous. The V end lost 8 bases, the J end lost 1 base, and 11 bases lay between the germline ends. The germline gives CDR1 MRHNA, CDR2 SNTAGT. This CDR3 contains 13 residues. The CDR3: CASGRESNTEAFF. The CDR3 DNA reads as TGTGCCAGCGGCCGGGAATCGAACACTGAAGCTTTCTTT.

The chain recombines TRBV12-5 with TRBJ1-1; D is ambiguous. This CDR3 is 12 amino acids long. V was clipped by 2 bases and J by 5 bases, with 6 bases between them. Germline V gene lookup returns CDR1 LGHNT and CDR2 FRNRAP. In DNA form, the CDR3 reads TGTGCTAGTGGTTTGTCCCCAACTGAAGCTTTCTTT. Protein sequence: CASGLSPTEAFF.

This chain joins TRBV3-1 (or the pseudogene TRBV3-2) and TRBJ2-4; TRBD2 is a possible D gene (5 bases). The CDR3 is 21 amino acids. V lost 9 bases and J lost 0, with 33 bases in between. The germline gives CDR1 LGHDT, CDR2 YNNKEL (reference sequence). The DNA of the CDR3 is TGTGCCAGGACCCACCCGCGAAACGGGATGCGGCCTATCCAAGCCAAAAACATTCAGTACTTC. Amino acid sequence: CARTHPRNGMRPIQAKNIQYF.

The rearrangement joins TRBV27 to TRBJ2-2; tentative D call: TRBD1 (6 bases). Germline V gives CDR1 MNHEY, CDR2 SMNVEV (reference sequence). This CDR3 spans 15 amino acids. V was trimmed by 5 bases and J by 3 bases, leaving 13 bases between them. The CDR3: CASSLQGTYTGELFF. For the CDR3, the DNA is TGTGCCAGCAGTCTCCAGGGGACCTACACCGGGGAGCTGTTTTTT.

The CDR3 coding sequence is TGTGCCTGGAGCGCGACAGTAAAGGGAAACACCATATATTTT. This codes for CAWSATVKGNTIYF. The J gene is TRBJ1-3, the V gene TRBV30; D possibly corresponds to TRBD1 (5 bases). CDR3 length: 14 residues. The V gene lost 3 bases and the J gene lost 4 bases, with 13 bases spanning the gap. Germline assignment: CDR1 GTSNPN and CDR2 SVGIG (reference sequence).

The CDR3 reads CASRPQGATDTQYF. CDR3 nucleotides: TGTGCCAGCAGACCACAGGGGGCCACAGATACGCAGTATTTT. The rearrangement links TRBV28 to TRBJ2-3, with 9 bases aligning to TRBD1. Losses at the gene ends were 6 bases for V and 2 bases for J; bases not matched to a gene: 3. Germline V gene data show CDR1 as MDHEN and CDR2 as SYDVKM. The length of the CDR3 is 14 residues.

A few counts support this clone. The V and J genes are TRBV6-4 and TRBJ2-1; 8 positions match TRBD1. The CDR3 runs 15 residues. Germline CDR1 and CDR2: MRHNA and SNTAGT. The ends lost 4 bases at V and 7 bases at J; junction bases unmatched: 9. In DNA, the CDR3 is TGTGCCAGCAGTGTTTCGGCAGGGGGCCAGAATGAGCAGTTCTTC. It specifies CASSVSAGGQNEQFF.

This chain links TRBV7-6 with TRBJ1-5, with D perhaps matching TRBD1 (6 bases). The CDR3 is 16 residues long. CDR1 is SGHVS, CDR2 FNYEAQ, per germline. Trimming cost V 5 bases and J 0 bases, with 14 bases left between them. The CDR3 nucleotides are TGTGCCAGCAGCCTATATGGGACAAATAGCAATCAGCCCCAGCATTTT. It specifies CASSLYGTNSNQPQHF.

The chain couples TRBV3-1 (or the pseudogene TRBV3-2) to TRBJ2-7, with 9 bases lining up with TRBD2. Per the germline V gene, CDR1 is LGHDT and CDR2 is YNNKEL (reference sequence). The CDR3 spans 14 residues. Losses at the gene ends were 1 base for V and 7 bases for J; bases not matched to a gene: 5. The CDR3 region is CASSQGVREGEQYF. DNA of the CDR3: TGTGCCAGCAGCCAAGGAGTGCGGGAGGGGGAGCAGTACTTC.

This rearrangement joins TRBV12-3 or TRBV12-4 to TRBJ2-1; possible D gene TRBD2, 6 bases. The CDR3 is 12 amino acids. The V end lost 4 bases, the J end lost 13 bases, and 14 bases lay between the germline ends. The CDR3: CASSSQVADQFF. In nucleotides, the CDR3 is TGTGCCAGCAGTTCACAGGTAGCGGACCAGTTCTTC.

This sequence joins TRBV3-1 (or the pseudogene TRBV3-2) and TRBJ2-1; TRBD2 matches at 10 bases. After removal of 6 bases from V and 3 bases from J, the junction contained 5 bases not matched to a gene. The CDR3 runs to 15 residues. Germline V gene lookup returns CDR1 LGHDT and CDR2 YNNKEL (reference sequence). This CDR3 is CASRPTSGIYNEQFF. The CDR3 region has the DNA TGTGCCAGCAGACCCACTAGCGGGATCTACAATGAGCAGTTCTTC.

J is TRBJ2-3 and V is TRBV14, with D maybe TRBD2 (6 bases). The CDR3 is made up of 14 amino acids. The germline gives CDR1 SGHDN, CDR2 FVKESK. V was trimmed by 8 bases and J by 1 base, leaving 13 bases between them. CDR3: CASGVASGTDTQYF. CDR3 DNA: TGTGCCAGCGGGGTGGCTAGCGGCACAGATACGCAGTATTTT. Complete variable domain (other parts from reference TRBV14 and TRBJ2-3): EAGVTQFPSHSVIEKGQTVTLRCDPISGHDNLYWYRRVMGKEIKFLLHFVKESKQDESGMPNNRFLAERTGGTYSTLKVQPAELEDSGVYFCASGVASGTDTQYFGPGTRLTVL.

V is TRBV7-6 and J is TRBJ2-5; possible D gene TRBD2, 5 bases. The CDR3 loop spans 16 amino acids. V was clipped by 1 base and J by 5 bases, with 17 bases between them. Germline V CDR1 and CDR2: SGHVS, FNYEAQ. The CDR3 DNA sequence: TGTGCCAGCAGCTTAGGGCAACTAGGTCGGGTGGAGACCCAGTACTTC. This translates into CASSLGQLGRVETQYF.

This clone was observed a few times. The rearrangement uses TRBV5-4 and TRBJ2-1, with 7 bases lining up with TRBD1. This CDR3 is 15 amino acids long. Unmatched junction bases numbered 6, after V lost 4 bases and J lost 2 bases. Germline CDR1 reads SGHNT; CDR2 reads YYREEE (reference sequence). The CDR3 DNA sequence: TGTGCCAGCAGCCAGGGCCAGGGGGCCTACAATGAGCAGTTCTTC. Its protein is CASSQGQGAYNEQFF.

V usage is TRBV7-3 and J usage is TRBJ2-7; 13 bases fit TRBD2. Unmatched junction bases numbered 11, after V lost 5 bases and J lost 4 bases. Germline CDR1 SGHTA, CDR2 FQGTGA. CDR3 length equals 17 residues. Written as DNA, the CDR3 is TGTGCCAGCAGCCTGACTAGCGGGAGGAACTTGGGGTACGAGCAGTACTTC. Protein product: CASSLTSGRNLGYEQYF.

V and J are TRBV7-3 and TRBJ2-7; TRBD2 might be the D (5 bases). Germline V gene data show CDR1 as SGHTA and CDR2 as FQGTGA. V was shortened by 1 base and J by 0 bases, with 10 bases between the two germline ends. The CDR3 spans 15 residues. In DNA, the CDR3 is TGTGCCAGCAGCTTAAATCCGGGGAGCTCCTACGAGCAGTACTTC. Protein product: CASSLNPGSSYEQYF.

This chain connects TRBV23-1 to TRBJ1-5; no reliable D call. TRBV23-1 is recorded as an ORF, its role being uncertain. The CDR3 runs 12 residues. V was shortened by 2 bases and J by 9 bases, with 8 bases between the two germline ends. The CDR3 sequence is CASSQRLRPQHF. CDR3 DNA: TGCGCCAGCAGTCAACGGTTGAGGCCCCAGCATTTT.

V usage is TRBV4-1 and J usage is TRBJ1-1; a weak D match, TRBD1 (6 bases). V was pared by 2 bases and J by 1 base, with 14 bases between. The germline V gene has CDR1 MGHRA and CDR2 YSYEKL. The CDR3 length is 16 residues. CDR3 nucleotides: TGCGCCAGCAGCCAAAATCCGGGACATAAGAACACTGAAGCTTTCTTT. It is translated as CASSQNPGHKNTEAFF.

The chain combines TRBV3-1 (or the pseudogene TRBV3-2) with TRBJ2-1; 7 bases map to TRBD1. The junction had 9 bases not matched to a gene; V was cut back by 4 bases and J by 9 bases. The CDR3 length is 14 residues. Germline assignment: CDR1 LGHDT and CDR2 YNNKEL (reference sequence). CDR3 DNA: TGTGCCAGCAGCCTACGACAGGGATACGGTGAGCAGTTCTTC. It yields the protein CASSLRQGYGEQFF.

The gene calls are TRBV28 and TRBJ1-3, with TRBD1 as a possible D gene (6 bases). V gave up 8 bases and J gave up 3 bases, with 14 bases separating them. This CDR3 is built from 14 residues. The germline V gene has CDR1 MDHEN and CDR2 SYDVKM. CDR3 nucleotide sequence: TGTGCCAGCGAGGGGGGGCTGAGTGGAAACACCATATATTTT. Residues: CASEGGLSGNTIYF.

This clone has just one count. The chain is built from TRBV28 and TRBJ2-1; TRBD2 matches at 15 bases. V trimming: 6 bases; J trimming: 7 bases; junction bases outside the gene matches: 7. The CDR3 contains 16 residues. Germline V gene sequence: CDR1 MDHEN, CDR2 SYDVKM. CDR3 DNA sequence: TGTGCCAGCAGAAGATCGGGACTAGCGGGAGGTAATGAGCAGTTCTTC. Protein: CASRRSGLAGGNEQFF.

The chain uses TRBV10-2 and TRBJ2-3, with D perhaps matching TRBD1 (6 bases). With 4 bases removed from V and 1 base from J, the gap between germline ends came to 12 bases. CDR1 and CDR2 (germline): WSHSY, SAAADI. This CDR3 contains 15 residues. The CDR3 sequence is CASSAQGTGTDTQYF. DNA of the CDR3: TGCGCCAGCAGTGCCCAGGGGACGGGCACAGATACGCAGTATTTT.

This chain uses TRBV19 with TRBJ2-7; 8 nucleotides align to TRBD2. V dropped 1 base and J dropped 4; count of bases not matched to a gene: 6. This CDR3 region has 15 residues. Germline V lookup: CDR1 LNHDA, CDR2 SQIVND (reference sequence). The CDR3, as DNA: TGTGCCAGTAGTATAGGCACTGGCGGGAGGTACGAGCAGTACTTC. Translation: CASSIGTGGRYEQYF.